Following are 22 T cell receptor beta chains from one sample sequenced in a study of blood T cell repertoires in COVID-19. Some clones are missing from TCRdb's copy, which holds only in-frame ones; the method was immunoSEQ multiplex PCR. Of more than 250,000 clones listed, 70% to 90% are singletons. Sequencing used PBMCs or T cells enriched from blood (not recorded which). These receptors all come from a woman aged 40 to 49 who had recovered from COVID-19.

The CDR3 protein is CAWTYWTGERYEQYF. The CDR3 region has the DNA TGTGCCTGGACCTACTGGACAGGGGAAAGGTACGAGCAGTACTTC. This rearrangement joins TRBV30 to TRBJ2-7; TRBD1 aligns across 9 bases. The ends lost 4 bases at V and 4 bases at J; junction bases unmatched: 11. Looked up from germline, CDR1 is GTSNPN and CDR2 is SVGIG (reference sequence). The CDR3 covers 15 residues.

The chain couples TRBV7-8 to TRBJ2-1; TRBD1 might be the D (6 bases). There are 16 residues in the CDR3. Looked up from germline, CDR1 is SGHVS and CDR2 is FQNEAQ. Trimming removed 1 base at V and 7 bases at J, with 17 bases between. Here the CDR3 reads CASSLDGTSQGNEQFF. The DNA of the CDR3 is TGTGCCAGCAGCTTAGATGGGACGTCCCAGGGGAATGAGCAGTTCTTC.

The V call is TRBV27, the J call TRBJ2-7; TRBD2 might be the D (6 bases). The CDR3 consists of 14 residues. Germline V lookup: CDR1 MNHEY, CDR2 SMNVEV (reference sequence). V dropped 2 bases and J dropped 5 bases, with 13 bases sitting between them. The CDR3 sequence is CASSLGGSLDEQYF. The CDR3 nucleotides are TGTGCCAGCAGTTTAGGGGGGTCGTTGGACGAGCAGTACTTC.

V is TRBV7-8 and J is TRBJ2-1; possible D gene TRBD2, 6 bases. V was cut by 0 bases and J by 9 bases, with 18 bases left in between. From germline, CDR1 is SGHVS and CDR2 FQNEAQ. The CDR3 has 16 amino acids. The CDR3 here is CASSLAGTRPRVEQFF. The CDR3 DNA sequence: TGTGCCAGCAGCTTAGCGGGGACTCGCCCTCGGGTTGAGCAGTTCTTC.

The V gene is TRBV28, the J gene TRBJ2-3; D unclear. V gave up 4 bases and J gave up 10 bases, with 18 bases separating them. CDR1 and CDR2 from the germline V gene are MDHEN and SYDVKM. The CDR3 has 14 amino acids. CDR3 nucleotide sequence: TGTGCCAGCAGTTCTACCCCCATCCCCCAGGCGCAGTATTTT. As protein: CASSSTPIPQAQYF.

This rearrangement joins TRBV6-6 to TRBJ2-1; D might be TRBD1 (6 bases). The CDR3 runs 16 residues. V gave up 7 bases and J gave up 2 bases, with 18 bases separating them. The germline gives CDR1 MNHNY, CDR2 SVGAGI (reference sequence). The CDR3 DNA reads TGTGCCAGCACCAGAAAGGGGGATTCCGCCTACAATGAGCAGTTCTTC. This translates into CASTRKGDSAYNEQFF.

This clone appeared a single time. This chain uses TRBV28 with TRBJ2-3; 8 nucleotides align to TRBD1. V shed 7 bases and J 4 bases; nucleotides not matched to a gene: 4. CDR3 size: 13 residues. The V gene's germline CDR1 is MDHEN and CDR2 SYDVKM. CDR3 loop: CASTGGGSDTQYF. DNA for the CDR3: TGTGCCAGCACAGGGGGCGGTTCAGATACGCAGTATTTT. Supplemented by reference TRBV28 and TRBJ2-3, the full variable domain reads DVKVTQSSRYLVKRTGEKVFLECVQDMDHENMFWYRQDPGLGLRLIYFSYDVKMKEKGDIPEGYSVSREKKERFSLILESASTNQTSMYLCASTGGGSDTQYFGPGTRLTVL.

There are a few counts of this clone. Germline and junction disagree at one end, which may indicate a read error. The rearrangement joins TRBV7-7 to TRBJ1-4; a possible D gene is TRBD1 (5 bases). CDR1 is SSHAT and CDR2 is FNYEAQ in the germline V gene (reference sequence). This CDR3 comprises 15 residues. This CDR3 is CASSLEGGANEKLFF. The CDR3 bases are TGTGCTAGCAGCTTAGAAGGAGGGGCTAATGAAAAACTGTTTTTT. Variable domain in full (rest from reference TRBV7-7 and TRBJ1-4): GAGVSQSPRYKVTKRGQDVTLRCDPISSHATLYWYQQALGQGPEFLTYFNYEAQPDKSGLPSDRFSAERPEGSISTLTIQRTEQRDSAMYRCASSLEGGANEKLFFGSGTQLSVL.

The chain links TRBV9 to TRBJ1-2; D is perhaps TRBD1 (5 bases). V lost 4 bases and J lost 0, with 10 bases in between. The germline V gene has CDR1 SGDLS and CDR2 YYNGEE. This CDR3 has 14 amino acids. CDR3 sequence (DNA): TGTGCCAGCAGCTCCGGGGGAGCTAACTATGGCTACACCTTC. Translating it yields CASSSGGANYGYTF.

The rearrangement links TRBV12-3 or TRBV12-4 to TRBJ1-5; D perhaps matches TRBD1 (5 bases). The CDR3 has 13 amino acids. V was shortened by 4 bases and J by 2 bases, with 6 bases between the two germline ends. The CDR3 region has the DNA TGTGCCAGCAGTTGGGGGGGCAATCAGCCCCAGCATTTT. Protein sequence: CASSWGGNQPQHF.

This chain connects TRBV19 to TRBJ2-7, with 14 bases that match TRBD2. There are 17 residues in the CDR3. CDR1 and CDR2 from the germline V gene are LNHDA and SQIVND (reference sequence). Trimming took 4 bases from V and 2 from J; bases not matched to a gene: 7. In DNA form, the CDR3 reads TGTGCCAGTAGTAGCGTGGGACTAGCGGGAGCTCCCTACGAGCAGTACTTC. Protein sequence: CASSSVGLAGAPYEQYF.

In this sample, this clone turned up once. The rearrangement uses TRBV5-5 and TRBJ1-3, with 7 bases identical to TRBD1. With V trimmed by 4 bases and J by 0 bases, 4 bases remained unmatched. Germline CDR1 is SGHKS and CDR2 is YYEKEE (reference sequence). The CDR3 totals 15 residues. DNA of the CDR3: TGTGCCAGCAGCGCTACAGGGGCCTCTGGAAACACCATATATTTT. Residues: CASSATGASGNTIYF.

V gene TRBV18 combines with J gene TRBJ2-6, with 7 bases matching TRBD1. The CDR3 contains 17 residues. V gave up 3 bases and J gave up 2 bases; unmatched junction bases: 7. CDR1 KGHSH and CDR2 LQKENI come from the germline V gene. The CDR3 DNA reads as TGTGCCAGCTCACCCAGGACAGGCCGAACTGGGGCCAACGTCCTGACTTTC. The encoded protein is CASSPRTGRTGANVLTF.

This chain connects TRBV5-1 to TRBJ1-3; a weak D match, TRBD1 (5 bases). The CDR3 runs to 16 residues. Trimming stripped 4 bases from V and 0 bases from J, with 14 bases between. Germline CDR1 and CDR2: SGHRS and YFSETQ. The CDR3 DNA is TGCGCCAGCAGCCCTACGGTGGGGCACTCTGGAAACACCATATATTTT. Its translation: CASSPTVGHSGNTIYF.

The V call is TRBV3-1 (or the pseudogene TRBV3-2), the J call TRBJ1-6; D unclear. The CDR3 extends over 16 amino acids. V was cut by 2 bases and J by 7 bases, with 15 bases left in between. Germline CDR1 reads LGHDT; CDR2 reads YNNKEL (reference sequence). The DNA of the CDR3 is TGTGCCAGCAGCCAATGGTCCGGCGGGTGGAATTCACCCCTCCACTTT. Translated, it gives CASSQWSGGWNSPLHF.

To note about this clone: Possible read error: a much larger clone is one base away. Other DNA variants within this sample encode the same CDR3. The gene calls are TRBV28 and TRBJ2-7, with a possible D match to TRBD1 (5 bases). Trimming stripped 6 bases from V and 3 bases from J, with 9 bases between. Germline assignment: CDR1 MDHEN and CDR2 SYDVKM. The CDR3 contains 12 residues. The CDR3 sequence is CASSPDSYEQYF. CDR3 in DNA: TGTGCCAGCAGCCCCGACAGCTACGAGCAGTACTTC.

The V call is TRBV27, the J call TRBJ2-2; unclear D gene. Germline V CDR1 and CDR2: MNHEY, SMNVEV (reference sequence). CDR3 size: 14 residues. Between the trimmed V and J ends, which lost 5 bases and 0 bases, there was a span of 7 bases. In nucleotides, the CDR3 is TGTGCCAGCAGTCCACAGTCGAACACCGGGGAGCTGTTTTTT. It is translated as CASSPQSNTGELFF.

The J gene is TRBJ2-2, the V gene TRBV7-2, with D unclear. The germline V gene has CDR1 SGHTA and CDR2 FQGNSA. This CDR3 is built from 14 residues. With 5 bases removed from V and 1 base from J, the gap between germline ends came to 8 bases. CDR3 nucleotides: TGTGCCAGCAGCCGGGTGGGGAACACCGGGGAGCTGTTTTTT. Translated, it gives CASSRVGNTGELFF.

The gene calls are TRBV7-9 and TRBJ2-3; D perhaps matches TRBD2 (5 bases). V was cut by 3 bases and J by 0 bases, with 10 bases left in between. This CDR3 spans 15 amino acids. Per germline, CDR1 SEHNR and CDR2 FQNEAQ (reference sequence). The CDR3 here is CASSFGPGSTDTQYF. The CDR3 coding sequence is TGTGCCAGCAGCTTTGGTCCGGGAAGCACAGATACGCAGTATTTT. The variable domain in full, with the rest retrieved from reference TRBV7-9 and TRBJ2-3, is DTGVSQNPRHKITKRGQNVTFRCDPISEHNRLYWYRQTLGQGPEFLTYFQNEAQLEKSRLLSDRFSAERPKGSFSTLEIQRTEQGDSAMYLCASSFGPGSTDTQYFGPGTRLTVL.

J is TRBJ2-1 and V is TRBV19; D ambiguous. The CDR3 length is 13 residues. V was trimmed by 4 bases and J by 6 bases, leaving 10 bases between them. The V gene's germline CDR1 is LNHDA and CDR2 SQIVND (reference sequence). CDR3 loop: CASSTYQANEQFF. Written as DNA, the CDR3 is TGTGCCAGTAGTACCTACCAGGCCAATGAGCAGTTCTTC.

The chain combines TRBV6-5 with TRBJ1-2; 7 bases match TRBD1. The CDR3 loop spans 13 amino acids. J was trimmed by 4 bases and V by 7 bases; bases with no gene match: 6. Germline V CDR1 and CDR2: MNHEY, SVGAGI. The CDR3 DNA is TGTGCCAGCACGAACAGGGGAGGCTATGGCTACACCTTC. This sequence encodes CASTNRGGYGYTF.

This clone has a handful of counts. This rearrangement joins TRBV2 to TRBJ2-1; 8 bases line up with TRBD2. Germline-derived CDR1 and CDR2 are SNHLY and FYNNEI. This CDR3 contains 14 residues. After removal of 3 bases from V and 5 bases from J, the junction contained 3 bases not matched to a gene. This chain's CDR3 is CASSDLLADNEQFF. Written as DNA, the CDR3 is TGTGCCAGCAGTGATCTACTAGCGGACAATGAGCAGTTCTTC.